Described below is a single T cell receptor (beta chain) sequence and its context. Its antigen is as yet unknown. The sample comes from a study of blood T cells in healthy people across ages. Background on the study: Template switching picked up about one barcoded beta molecule for each two T cells.

Study-wide results and caveats: TCR beta diversity per million T cells fell roughly linearly with age.

Total RNA, at least 6 micrograms per sample, was extracted from PBMCs. Alongside a J-beta primer mix, a sample-barcoded 5' primer served in a second PCR lasting about 7 to 11 cycles. All cDNA molecules were each tagged by a template-switch adaptor with 12 random nucleotides. TCRdb used MiXCR to reprocess the 5' RACE reads, holding one entry per CDR3 protein. The sample lists approximately 1.5 million distinct CDR3 sequences, roughly 43% occurring once. The source is a woman between 18 and 30 years old in good health. Sequenced sample: blood.

The CDR3 region is CASSLAGGFAVYEQYF. CDR3 bases: TGTGCCAGCAGCTTGGCAGGGGGCTTTGCCGTCTACGAGCAGTACTTC. The chain couples TRBV7-2 to TRBJ2-7, with TRBD1 identical over 8 bases. J gave up 3 bases and V 3 bases, and 10 bases lay outside the gene matches. The CDR3 covers 16 residues. Germline values: CDR1 SGHTA, CDR2 FQGNSA.